One and the same sample provided the 30 T cell receptor beta chains below, sequenced in a study of beta chain features in type 1 diabetes. Expressed TCRB transcripts got sequenced, as all isolated RNA was reverse transcribed. Libraries were prepared by immunoSEQ multiplex PCR; TCRdb keeps only in-frame clonotypes and omits some of them. The sample yields about 360,000 clones, roughly 12% seen once. Sequenced input: naive CD4+ T cells from blood. These receptors all stem from a man aged 18 to 29 in good health.

The sample holds a few counts of this clone. The chain links TRBV28 to TRBJ2-1, with TRBD2 identical over 9 bases. There are 15 residues in the CDR3. Looked up from germline, CDR1 is MDHEN and CDR2 is SYDVKM. Germline trimming cut 3 bases from V and 2 bases from J; bases unmatched to any gene: 2. DNA for the CDR3: TGTGCCAGCAGTTTCGCTAGCGGGGCCTACAATGAGCAGTTCTTC. Residues: CASSFASGAYNEQFF.

This clone was detected only a few times. This chain links TRBV7-2 with TRBJ2-7; 9 nucleotides line up with TRBD2. The CDR3 has 15 residues. Germline CDR1 and CDR2: SGHTA and FQGNSA. V was clipped by 0 bases and J by 7 bases; unmatched bases: 7. The chain's CDR3 is CASSLASGGTREQYF. CDR3 sequence (DNA): TGTGCCAGCAGCTTAGCGAGCGGGGGGACGCGGGAGCAGTACTTC.

This clone occurred a few times. The CDR3 nucleotides read TGTGCCAGCAGACGCGGACAGGGTACCTACGAGCAGTACTTC. This codes for CASRRGQGTYEQYF. The chain couples TRBV6-5 to TRBJ2-7, with 8 nucleotides matching TRBD1. The CDR3 has 14 residues. J was trimmed by 2 bases and V by 6 bases; bases with no gene match: 6. Germline-derived CDR1 and CDR2 are MNHEY and SVGAGI.

The rearrangement links TRBV29-1 to TRBJ2-7; TRBD1 agrees at 9 bases. The CDR3 length is 13 residues. Germline CDR1 SQVTM, CDR2 ANQGSEA. V shed 5 bases and J 3 bases; nucleotides not matched to a gene: 5. The CDR3 sequence: CSVSETGGYEQYF. The CDR3 coding sequence is TGCAGCGTTAGTGAGACAGGGGGCTACGAGCAGTACTTC.

In this sample, this clone turned up a few times. The genes are TRBV20-1 and TRBJ2-5; unclear D gene. This CDR3 is built from 10 residues. The V end lost 5 bases, the J end lost 2 bases, and 3 bases lay between the germline ends. Germline assignment: CDR1 DFQATT and CDR2 SNEGSKA (reference sequence). The CDR3 bases are TGCAGTGCTTATCAAGAGACCCAGTACTTC. Residues: CSAYQETQYF.

This clone was counted a few times. The CDR3 DNA is TGTGCCTGGAGTATCGGGATAGAGCAGTACTTC. Translation: CAWSIGIEQYF. V usage is TRBV30 and J usage is TRBJ2-7; D may be TRBD2 (5 bases). V lost 2 bases and J lost 7, with 9 bases in between. The CDR3 consists of 11 residues. The germline V gene has CDR1 GTSNPN and CDR2 SVGIG (reference sequence).

The chain combines TRBV28 with TRBJ2-5; D perhaps matches TRBD1 (7 bases). Germline V gives CDR1 MDHEN, CDR2 SYDVKM. V lost 3 bases and J lost 2, with 13 bases in between. The CDR3 is 15 residues long. The CDR3 nucleotides are TGTGCCAGCAGTTTCTTACAGGGGAGGCAAGAGACCCAGTACTTC. This sequence encodes CASSFLQGRQETQYF.

This clone was found a few times. The chain is built from TRBV7-2 and TRBJ2-5; maybe TRBD1 (5 bases). Germline V gives CDR1 SGHTA, CDR2 FQGNSA. V lost 5 bases, J lost 2 bases, and 12 bases lay in between. The CDR3 runs 14 residues. The CDR3 DNA is TGTGCCAGCAGCCCAGGTGGGGCTCAAGAGACCCAGTACTTC. Protein: CASSPGGAQETQYF.

This chain joins TRBV10-3 and TRBJ1-1, with TRBD1 as a possible D gene (5 bases). This CDR3 contains 14 residues. The V gene's germline CDR1 is ENHRY and CDR2 SYGVKD. Trimming left V 5 bases short and J 1 base short, with 11 bases between. The CDR3 sequence: CAISPGQGNTEAFF. The CDR3 coding sequence is TGTGCCATCAGTCCCGGGCAGGGGAACACTGAAGCTTTCTTT.

This chain connects TRBV2 to TRBJ2-1; 11 nucleotides match TRBD2. V was clipped by 6 bases and J by 6 bases; unmatched bases: 7. In germline, CDR1 is SNHLY, CDR2 FYNNEI. This CDR3 contains 15 residues. The CDR3 DNA is TGTGCCAGCAGGAGACTAGCGGGGAGCGGCAATGAGCAGTTCTTC. Translation gives CASRRLAGSGNEQFF.

This chain uses TRBV5-1 with TRBJ2-5; maybe TRBD2 (6 bases). With 5 bases removed from V and 0 bases from J, the gap between germline ends came to 8 bases. The CDR3 runs 13 residues. Germline V lookup: CDR1 SGHRS, CDR2 YFSETQ. The CDR3 DNA reads as TGCGCCAGCAGTGGAGGGAACCAAGAGACCCAGTACTTC. Protein product: CASSGGNQETQYF.

Details on this clone: Its ends do not fully match the called genes, so a read error is possible. V is TRBV7-7 and J is TRBJ2-3; 12 bases are shared with TRBD2. This CDR3 spans 16 amino acids. CDR1 and CDR2 (germline): SSHAT, FNYEAQ (reference sequence). In DNA form, the CDR3 reads TGTGCTAGCAGCTCGGTTCTAGCGGGAGGGCCTGATACGCAGTATTTT. Protein product: CASSSVLAGGPDTQYF.

The chain combines TRBV7-2 with TRBJ2-5; no reliable D call. Germline V lookup: CDR1 SGHTA, CDR2 FQGNSA. V was trimmed by 1 base and J by 0 bases, leaving 6 bases between them. CDR3 length: 14 residues. The CDR3 DNA reads TGTGCCAGCAGCTTAGTCCTCGACCAAGAGACCCAGTACTTC. Translated: CASSLVLDQETQYF.

This clone was detected only a few times. The chain combines TRBV14 with TRBJ2-5, with 8 bases aligning to TRBD1. The CDR3 consists of 15 residues. Per the germline V gene, CDR1 is SGHDN and CDR2 is FVKESK. V was clipped by 0 bases and J by 5 bases; unmatched bases: 5. The DNA of the CDR3 is TGTGCCAGCAGCCAAGACCAGGGGGCGTGGGAGACCCAGTACTTC. The encoded protein is CASSQDQGAWETQYF.

The CDR3 spells CASSTGQYTDTQYF. CDR3 nucleotide sequence: TGCGCCAGCAGCACGGGACAATACACAGATACGCAGTATTTT. The gene calls are TRBV5-1 and TRBJ2-3, with a tentative D call TRBD1 (6 bases). Per the germline V gene, CDR1 is SGHRS and CDR2 is YFSETQ. V lost 4 bases, J lost 2 bases, and 11 bases lay in between. The CDR3 is 14 amino acids.

This chain connects TRBV2 to TRBJ2-7; maybe TRBD1 (6 bases). The CDR3 loop spans 13 amino acids. The germline CDR1 and CDR2 sequences are SNHLY and FYNNEI. The germline V and J ends were trimmed by 6 bases and 2 bases, with 11 bases remaining between them. The CDR3 DNA reads TGTGCCAGCAGCCGGGACACCACCTACGAGCAGTACTTC. It translates to CASSRDTTYEQYF.

This clone was seen a few times. The chain uses TRBV4-3 and TRBJ2-3; D is unclear. The CDR3 has 16 amino acids. The V gene's germline CDR1 is LGHNA and CDR2 YSLEER. The V gene lost 0 bases and the J gene lost 8 bases, with 18 bases spanning the gap. The CDR3 sequence is CASSQDALKPRSTQYF. The CDR3 DNA sequence: TGCGCCAGCAGCCAAGATGCCCTCAAACCGAGGTCTACGCAGTATTTT.

This clone has just a few counts. The chain couples TRBV7-9 to TRBJ1-4; perhaps TRBD1 as D (6 bases). V dropped 1 base and J dropped 7 bases, with 13 bases sitting between them. The CDR3 extends over 15 amino acids. The germline CDR1 and CDR2 sequences are SEHNR and FQNEAQ (reference sequence). CDR3 amino acids: CASSLEPGASEKLFF. The CDR3 bases are TGTGCCAGCAGCTTAGAACCAGGGGCAAGTGAAAAACTGTTTTTT.

There are a few counts of this clone. The rearrangement joins TRBV5-4 to TRBJ2-7; D perhaps matches TRBD2 (6 bases). The V gene lost 9 bases and the J gene lost 0 bases, with 13 bases spanning the gap. This CDR3 has 13 amino acids. From germline, CDR1 is SGHNT and CDR2 YYREEE (reference sequence). The CDR3 sequence: CATRRGSSYEQYF. Written as DNA, the CDR3 is TGTGCCACCCGACGGGGGAGCTCCTACGAGCAGTACTTC. Full variable domain (outside the CDR3, taken from reference TRBV5-4 and TRBJ2-7): ETGVTQSPTHLIKTRGQQVTLRCSSQSGHNTVSWYQQALGQGPQFIFQYYREEENGRGNFPPRFSGLQFPNYSSELNVNALELDDSALYLCATRRGSSYEQYFGPGTRLTVT.

The chain uses TRBV29-1 and TRBJ2-4; TRBD1 agrees at 11 bases. V shed 3 bases and J 9 bases; nucleotides not matched to a gene: 7. Looked up from germline, CDR1 is SQVTM and CDR2 is ANQGSEA. CDR3 length: 14 residues. This CDR3 reads CSVEGQGVRGIQYF. CDR3 bases: TGCAGCGTTGAGGGACAGGGGGTCCGGGGCATTCAGTACTTC.

The V gene is TRBV7-6, the J gene TRBJ1-4; the match to TRBD1 covers 9 bases. The CDR3 is 14 amino acids. V trimming: 2 bases; J trimming: 8 bases; junction bases outside the gene matches: 3. Germline assignment: CDR1 SGHVS and CDR2 FNYEAQ. The CDR3 reads CASSLLQGAEKLFF. As DNA, the CDR3 is TGTGCCAGCAGCTTATTACAGGGGGCAGAAAAACTGTTTTTT.

This clone was counted only a few times. The rearrangement joins TRBV7-6 to TRBJ2-7, with D perhaps matching TRBD2 (6 bases). Per the germline V gene, CDR1 is SGHVS and CDR2 is FNYEAQ. The CDR3 is 14 residues long. Trimming left V 7 bases short and J 0 bases short, with 13 bases between. CDR3 region: CASTSRSGSYEQYF. For the CDR3, the DNA is TGTGCCAGCACCTCTCGTAGCGGCTCCTACGAGCAGTACTTC.

This clone was picked up a small number of times. The chain links TRBV13 to TRBJ2-7, with D hard to call. Germline CDR1 reads PRHDT; CDR2 reads FYEKMQ (reference sequence). CDR3 length: 15 amino acids. V dropped 3 bases and J dropped 3 bases, with 15 bases sitting between them. The CDR3 sequence is CASSFGAAPNYEQYF. CDR3 in DNA: TGTGCCAGCAGCTTCGGTGCGGCCCCGAACTACGAGCAGTACTTC.

CDR3: CASSPTRTLMNTEAFF. Written as DNA, the CDR3 is TGTGCCAGCTCACCAACTCGGACTCTCATGAACACTGAAGCTTTCTTT. The J gene is TRBJ1-1, the V gene TRBV18; D ambiguous. The CDR3 is 16 amino acids. Deletions cut 2 bases from V and 0 bases from J, with 13 bases between. Germline V gene data show CDR1 as KGHSH and CDR2 as LQKENI.

DNA for the CDR3: TGTGCCAGCAGTAGGACAGTGAACAATCAGCCCCAGCATTTT. Translating it yields CASSRTVNNQPQHF. V gene TRBV6-5 combines with J gene TRBJ1-5, with a possible D match to TRBD1 (6 bases). Between the trimmed V and J ends, which lost 5 bases and 3 bases, there was a span of 11 bases. The CDR3 is 14 amino acids. Germline lookup yields CDR1 MNHEY and CDR2 SVGAGI.

The chain recombines TRBV4-1 with TRBJ2-3, with TRBD1 identical over 9 bases. After removal of 0 bases from V and 0 bases from J, the junction contained 10 bases not matched to a gene. The CDR3 runs to 19 residues. Germline assignment: CDR1 MGHRA and CDR2 YSYEKL. CDR3 in amino acids: CASSQDPKTGGVSTDTQYF. Written as DNA, the CDR3 is TGCGCCAGCAGCCAAGACCCAAAAACAGGGGGCGTTAGCACAGATACGCAGTATTTT.

CDR3 nucleotides: TGTGCCACCAGCAGAGCTCCAGCGGGAGAGACCCAGTACTTC. As protein: CATSRAPAGETQYF. The genes are TRBV15 and TRBJ2-5, with D tentatively TRBD2 (6 bases). The CDR3 covers 14 residues. Germline-derived CDR1 and CDR2 are LNHNV and YYDKDF (reference sequence). Trimming left V 1 base short and J 4 bases short, with 10 bases between. Full variable domain (remainder filled in from reference TRBV15 and TRBJ2-5): DAMVIQNPRYQVTQFGKPVTLSCSQTLNHNVMYWYQQKSSQAPKLLFHYYDKDFNNEADTPDNFQSRRPNTSFCFLDIRSPGLGDTAMYLCATSRAPAGETQYFGPGTRLLVL.

The chain recombines TRBV5-1 with TRBJ2-7; 10 bases match TRBD2. Germline values: CDR1 SGHRS, CDR2 YFSETQ. This CDR3 comprises 16 residues. V lost 0 bases, J lost 2 bases, and 5 bases stayed unmatched. CDR3: CASSLEGLARPYEQYF. The DNA for the CDR3 is TGCGCCAGCAGCTTGGAGGGACTAGCGCGACCCTACGAGCAGTACTTC.

V usage is TRBV18 and J usage is TRBJ1-2; D uncertain. Germline assignment: CDR1 KGHSH and CDR2 LQKENI. With 0 bases removed from V and 7 bases from J, the gap between germline ends came to 9 bases. The CDR3 loop spans 13 amino acids. The CDR3 loop is CASSPPLGSGYTF. In DNA, the CDR3 is TGTGCCAGCTCACCACCGCTGGGCTCTGGCTACACCTTC.

This clone was recorded a few times. The chain combines TRBV18 with TRBJ2-7, with unresolved D. CDR1 is KGHSH and CDR2 is LQKENI in the germline V gene. The CDR3 extends over 13 amino acids. The V end lost 4 bases, the J end lost 3 bases, and 10 bases lay between the germline ends. CDR3 nucleotide sequence: TGTGCCAGCTCACTTACGCGGAACTACGAGCAGTACTTC. Protein product: CASSLTRNYEQYF.